A selection of T cell receptor beta chains follows, all from one sample in a study of CD8 T cells in Susac syndrome. TCRdb recomputed calls from the immunoSEQ multiplex PCR reads with MiXCR, one row per CDR3 protein. The table has 150,000 to 200,000 distinct CDR3 sequences, 94% seen once. Sequencing was carried out using CD4+ T cells from PBMCs. Every receptor here comes from a human donor with multiple sclerosis. CDR3s include the opening cysteine and the closing phenylalanine or tryptophan. D genes are given only for firm matches. A row's size may be missing; if present it is once, few, many or a size class.

cdr3_nt cdr3_aa clone_size d_call v_call cdr3_length j_call
TGCAGTGCCTCGTCGGGAGATACGCAGTATTTT CSASSGDTQYF - - TRBV20-1 11 TRBJ2-3
TGTGCCAGCAGGCAAGCGCCCCTGGGCAATCAGCCCCAGCATTTT CASRQAPLGNQPQHF - - TRBV28 15 TRBJ1-5
TGTGCCAGCAGCTTACGGGACAGGGGAGCCGAGCAGTACTTC CASSLRDRGAEQYF once TRBD1 TRBV7-9 14 TRBJ2-7
TGTGCCAGTAGTATCGGACCAAACAATCAGCCCCAGCATTTT CASSIGPNNQPQHF - - TRBV19 14 TRBJ1-5
TGTGCCAGCAGTAAGACTCGGGACTATGGCTACACCTTC CASSKTRDYGYTF - - TRBV6-5 13 TRBJ1-2
TGTGCCAGCAACTTACCCCCCACCCACGAGCAGTACTTC CASNLPPTHEQYF - - TRBV7-2 13 TRBJ2-7
TGTGCCAGCAGTATCGCCGGGACGAAAGCTGCCTACGAGCAGTACTTC CASSIAGTKAAYEQYF - - TRBV27 16 TRBJ2-7
TGTGCTAGTGGTTTGGTAGTAGCCGGGTCCGGGGAGCTGTTTTTT CASGLVVAGSGELFF - - TRBV12-5 15 TRBJ2-2
TGTGCCAGTAGCCATCCCGCGGGTATGGGAAAGACTGAAGCTTTCTTT CASSHPAGMGKTEAFF once - TRBV19 16 TRBJ1-1
TGCGCCAGCAGCTTGGTAGGGGATGGGAAGACCCAGTACTTC CASSLVGDGKTQYF - - TRBV5-1 14 TRBJ2-5
TGTGCCAGCAGTACTCAGGGCGTCAATCAGCCCCAGCATTTT CASSTQGVNQPQHF - - TRBV6-5 14 TRBJ1-5
TGTGCCAGCAGGCCCCAGGTGGGCCACCAGCCCCAGCATTTT CASRPQVGHQPQHF - - TRBV6-2/TRBV6-3 14 TRBJ1-5
TGTGCCAGCAGCCAAAAGGCTTGGGGGGCGATCGGCTATGGCTACACCTTC CASSQKAWGAIGYGYTF - - TRBV3-1 17 TRBJ1-2
TGTGCCAGCAGTCAAACCACACCCCAGGATACGCAGTATTTT CASSQTTPQDTQYF - - TRBV2 14 TRBJ2-3
TGCGCCAGCAGCCTCGGCAGACTAGCGGGAGGAGCAGATACGCAGTATTTT CASSLGRLAGGADTQYF - TRBD2 TRBV4-1 17 TRBJ2-3
TGCGCCAGCAGCCTGCGACAGGGGTCCTCCCTCCAAGAGACCCAGTACTTC CASSLRQGSSLQETQYF - TRBD1 TRBV5-1 17 TRBJ2-5
TGCAGCGTTGAAGAGACAGGGTTAACTGAAGCTTTCTTT CSVEETGLTEAFF once TRBD1 TRBV29-1 13 TRBJ1-1
TGTGCCAGCAGTTTGGAAGTCACTAATCAGCCCCAGCATTTT CASSLEVTNQPQHF - - TRBV12-3/TRBV12-4 14 TRBJ1-5
TGCGCCAGCAGCGCCTTAGTTTCGAATGAGCAGTTCTTC CASSALVSNEQFF - - TRBV5-1 13 TRBJ2-1
TGTGCCAGCAGCGCTGGACAGAGAATGAACAATGAAAAACTGTTTTTT CASSAGQRMNNEKLFF - - TRBV9 16 TRBJ1-4
TGTGCCAGCAGCCAGCCAGGACAGGGGATCCACGAGCAGTACTTC CASSQPGQGIHEQYF - TRBD1 TRBV3-1 15 TRBJ2-7
TGCAGTGCTATGTCGGGGAACACTGAAGCTTTCTTT CSAMSGNTEAFF - - TRBV20-1 12 TRBJ1-1
TGTGCCATCAGTGGGACAGGTTTAGGAGAAAAACTGTTTTTT CAISGTGLGEKLFF - TRBD1 TRBV10-3 14 TRBJ1-4
TGTGCCAGCAGCTTAGCCGGGACTAGCGGGGGTAACACCGGGGAGCTGTTTTTT CASSLAGTSGGNTGELFF - TRBD2 TRBV7-9 18 TRBJ2-2
TGTGCCAGTAGTGCCAGGGGTGACACTGAAGCTTTCTTT CASSARGDTEAFF few - TRBV19 13 TRBJ1-1
TGTGCCAGCAGCCGCGGACTAGCGATTACAGATACGCAGTATTTT CASSRGLAITDTQYF - TRBD2 TRBV11-2 15 TRBJ2-3
TGTGCCAGCAGCCGGACTAGCGGGATTTCCCCTCAGTTCTTC CASSRTSGISPQFF - TRBD2 TRBV7-3 14 TRBJ2-1
TGTGCCAGCAGTTTATACAGGACTAGCGGGAGCGAGCAGTACTTC CASSLYRTSGSEQYF - TRBD2 TRBV27 15 TRBJ2-7
TGTGCCAGCAGCTTCCAAGCGACACAAGAGACCCAGTACTTC CASSFQATQETQYF - - TRBV7-2 14 TRBJ2-5
TGTGCCAGCAGTGAACTAGCGGAGAATGAGCAGTTCTTC CASSELAENEQFF - TRBD2 TRBV2 13 TRBJ2-1
TGTGCCAGCAGCTTAGGGATCAGGGGGCTAGGTTTGAACACTGAAGCTTTCTTT CASSLGIRGLGLNTEAFF once TRBD1 TRBV7-6 18 TRBJ1-1
TGTGCCAGCAGTTTATCGATCGGGGGGTTGACTGAAGCTTTCTTT CASSLSIGGLTEAFF - - TRBV27 15 TRBJ1-1
TGTGCCAGCAGTGTCGGGGACAGATACACTGAAGCTTTCTTT CASSVGDRYTEAFF - TRBD1 TRBV6-1 14 TRBJ1-1
TGTGCCAGCAGTCGGGGCCCAATTAGCACAGATACGCAGTATTTT CASSRGPISTDTQYF - - TRBV3-1 15 TRBJ2-3
TGTGCCAGCAGCTTGTCGTTGGGTAACACCGGGGAGCTGTTTTTT CASSLSLGNTGELFF - - TRBV5-4 15 TRBJ2-2
TGCAGCGTTGTGGGGGGATCTGGCTACACCTTC CSVVGGSGYTF - - TRBV29-1 11 TRBJ1-2
TGCAGCGTTGGTGCCTACACCTTC CSVGAYTF - - TRBV29-1 8 TRBJ1-2
TGTGCCAGCAGCCGTAGACAGAGCTCCTACGAGCAGTACTTC CASSRRQSSYEQYF - - TRBV7-9 14 TRBJ2-7
TGTGCCAGCAGCTTAGTGCTCCAAGAGACCCAGTACTTC CASSLVLQETQYF - - TRBV7-2 13 TRBJ2-5
TGTGCCAGCAGCTCAGAAGCGGGGGGACTTACCTACGAGCAGTACTTC CASSSEAGGLTYEQYF - TRBD2 TRBV6-1 16 TRBJ2-7
TGCGCCAGCAGCTTGGCCCCGGGACCAGAGACTTACGAGCAGTACTTC CASSLAPGPETYEQYF - - TRBV5-1 16 TRBJ2-7
TGTGCCAGCAGTTTATTAGCAGGTTATAGCAATCAGCCCCAGCATTTT CASSLLAGYSNQPQHF - - TRBV27 16 TRBJ1-5
TGCAGCGTTGTGGCTAGCGGGGACTACGAGCAGTACTTC CSVVASGDYEQYF - TRBD2 TRBV29-1 13 TRBJ2-7
TGCGCCAGCAGCTTGGCGACCAAACAGGGAACTGAAGCTTTCTTT CASSLATKQGTEAFF - - TRBV5-1 15 TRBJ1-1
TGTGCCAGCAGCCCCTCGGAGAACTATGGCTACACCTTC CASSPSENYGYTF once - TRBV3-1 13 TRBJ1-2
TGTGCCAGCTCCTGGGACAGGGATGAAGCTTTCTTT CASSWDRDEAFF - TRBD1 TRBV2 12 TRBJ1-1
TGTGCTAGTGGTTTGGGACCTAATCAGCCCCAGCATTTT CASGLGPNQPQHF - - TRBV12-5 13 TRBJ1-5
TGTGCCAGCAGTGAGGGGGGAGGGCGGGCTGAAGCTTTCTTT CASSEGGGRAEAFF few - TRBV2 14 TRBJ1-1
TGCGCCAGCAGCTTGGGAGTAGCGGGTCGCACAGATACGCAGTATTTT CASSLGVAGRTDTQYF - TRBD2 TRBV5-1 16 TRBJ2-3
TGTGCCAGCAGTCTTCTCGGTTACGAGCAGTACTTC CASSLLGYEQYF - - TRBV2 12 TRBJ2-7
TGTGTCAGCAGTTCCCCACGGGTCTCTGGGGCCAACGTCCTGACTTTC CVSSSPRVSGANVLTF - - TRBV28 16 TRBJ2-6
TGTGCCAGCAATTACGGTAGCAATCAGCCCCAGCATTTT CASNYGSNQPQHF - - TRBV6-2/TRBV6-3 13 TRBJ1-5
TGTGCCACCGGCCGAGTCCCGGGCGAGACCCAGTACTTC CATGRVPGETQYF - - TRBV2 13 TRBJ2-5
TGTGCCAGCAGTTATTCAAGGGGGACCGGGGGCTACACCTTC CASSYSRGTGGYTF once - TRBV6-5 14 TRBJ1-2